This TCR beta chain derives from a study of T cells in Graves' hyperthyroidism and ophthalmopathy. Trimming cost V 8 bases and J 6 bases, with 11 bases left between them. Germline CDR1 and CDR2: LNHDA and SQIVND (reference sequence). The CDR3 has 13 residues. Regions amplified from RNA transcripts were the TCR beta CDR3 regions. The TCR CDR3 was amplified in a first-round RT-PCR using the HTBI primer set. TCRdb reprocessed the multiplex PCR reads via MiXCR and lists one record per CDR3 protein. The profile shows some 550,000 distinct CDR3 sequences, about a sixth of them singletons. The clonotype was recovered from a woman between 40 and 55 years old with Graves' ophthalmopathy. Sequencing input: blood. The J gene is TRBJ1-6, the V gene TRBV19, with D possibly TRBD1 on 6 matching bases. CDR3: CASSDRFNSPLHF. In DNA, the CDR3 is TGTGCCAGTTCTGACAGGTTTAATTCACCCCTCCACTTT. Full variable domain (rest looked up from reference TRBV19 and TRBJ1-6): DGGITQSPKYLFRKEGQNVTLSCEQNLNHDAMYWYRQDPGQGLRLIYYSQIVNDFQKGDIAEGYSVSREKKESFPLTVTSAQKNPTAFYLCASSDRFNSPLHFGNGTRLTVT.